These T cell receptor beta chains were read from a single sample in a study of T cell changes during pregnancy in multiple sclerosis. Method: immunoSEQ multiplex PCR; TCRdb's copy keeps in-frame clones and lacks some. This sample has 73,000 or so clones; roughly nine tenths occur once, and the top ten carry 8% to 10%. This specimen consisted of peripheral blood, obtained after pregnancy. The receptors derive from a female donor in good health, enrolled as a control in a pregnancy study. Each CDR3 is given with its conserved first and last residue. Each record gives: V gene, J gene, CDR3 protein.

v_gene: TRBV30; j_gene: TRBJ1-1; CDR3aa: CAWISDLTTEAFF
v_gene: TRBV6-5; j_gene: TRBJ1-1; CDR3aa: CASSYVKVGEAFF
v_gene: TRBV19; j_gene: TRBJ2-2; CDR3aa: CASSIRLGEGTGELFF
v_gene: TRBV5-8; j_gene: TRBJ2-5; CDR3aa: CASSSGLAGETQYF
v_gene: TRBV7-2; j_gene: TRBJ2-5; CDR3aa: CASSLMRNSGQETQYF
v_gene: TRBV6-1; j_gene: TRBJ1-2; CDR3aa: CASREAEGGYTF
v_gene: TRBV5-1; j_gene: TRBJ2-7; CDR3aa: CASSLEGAGLSSYEQYF
v_gene: TRBV18; j_gene: TRBJ2-7; CDR3aa: CASSPKPGQNYEQYF
v_gene: TRBV7-2; j_gene: TRBJ1-1; CDR3aa: CASSSITGGTEAFF
v_gene: TRBV6-1; j_gene: TRBJ2-5; CDR3aa: CASSAVGLAGETQYF
v_gene: TRBV30; j_gene: TRBJ2-3; CDR3aa: CAWRLAGGWSADTQYF
v_gene: TRBV4-1; j_gene: TRBJ2-4; CDR3aa: CASSQDRAAGGPDKNIQYF
v_gene: TRBV30; j_gene: TRBJ2-5; CDR3aa: CAWSRQGEETQYF
v_gene: TRBV6-5; j_gene: TRBJ2-1; CDR3aa: CASSRDRGRPGEQFF
v_gene: TRBV4-1; j_gene: TRBJ2-4; CDR3aa: CASSQEASGNAKNIQYF
v_gene: TRBV4-1; j_gene: TRBJ2-2; CDR3aa: CASSQPAGEGTGELFF
v_gene: TRBV5-4; j_gene: TRBJ2-4; CDR3aa: CASSPDSSAKNIQYF
v_gene: TRBV25-1; j_gene: TRBJ2-2; CDR3aa: CASSRTGELFF
v_gene: TRBV7-9; j_gene: TRBJ2-7; CDR3aa: CASSFLGGEQYF
v_gene: TRBV7-9; j_gene: TRBJ1-2; CDR3aa: CASSQDSWGYTF
v_gene: TRBV27; j_gene: TRBJ1-5; CDR3aa: CASSRDNQPQHF
v_gene: TRBV19; j_gene: TRBJ1-1; CDR3aa: CASSTLVGQGGSTEAFF
v_gene: TRBV5-1; j_gene: TRBJ2-5; CDR3aa: CASSLLSGGQETQYF
v_gene: TRBV5-4; j_gene: TRBJ1-1; CDR3aa: CASSLGQADEAFF
v_gene: TRBV7-9; j_gene: TRBJ2-4; CDR3aa: CASSPGDRALQYF
v_gene: TRBV25-1; j_gene: TRBJ1-1; CDR3aa: CASSEVDRRTEAFF
v_gene: TRBV19; j_gene: TRBJ2-5; CDR3aa: CASSMGTGTAYQETQYF
v_gene: TRBV19; j_gene: TRBJ1-2; CDR3aa: CASTRDTYYGYTF
v_gene: TRBV29-1; j_gene: TRBJ1-2; CDR3aa: CSVRDRGFNYGYTF
v_gene: TRBV7-9; j_gene: TRBJ2-3; CDR3aa: CASSLVPGHTDTQYF
v_gene: TRBV11-3; j_gene: TRBJ2-1; CDR3aa: CASRLTPGLAGNEQFF
v_gene: TRBV19; j_gene: TRBJ2-1; CDR3aa: CASSDRVGEQFF
v_gene: TRBV18; j_gene: TRBJ1-5; CDR3aa: CASSPDRDVQPQHF
v_gene: TRBV2; j_gene: TRBJ2-5; CDR3aa: CASSEKGLAHGTQYF
v_gene: TRBV7-6; j_gene: TRBJ1-6; CDR3aa: CASSLGPTGAYNSPLHF
v_gene: TRBV6-1; j_gene: TRBJ1-1; CDR3aa: CASTALTEAFF
v_gene: TRBV7-2; j_gene: TRBJ2-3; CDR3aa: CASSPGGNTQYF
v_gene: TRBV27; j_gene: TRBJ1-5; CDR3aa: CASSLSGLSNQPQHF
v_gene: TRBV5-1; j_gene: TRBJ2-7; CDR3aa: CASSLYGTGDEQYF
v_gene: TRBV29-1; j_gene: TRBJ2-7; CDR3aa: CSVGPGDRGRGEQYF
v_gene: TRBV14; j_gene: TRBJ2-7; CDR3aa: CASSLIYEQYF
v_gene: TRBV5-4; j_gene: TRBJ2-1; CDR3aa: CASSFERGTNPSSYNEQFF
v_gene: TRBV27; j_gene: TRBJ1-5; CDR3aa: CASSLGGSNQPQHF
v_gene: TRBV20-1; j_gene: TRBJ1-2; CDR3aa: CSAPGFGYTF
v_gene: TRBV5-3; j_gene: TRBJ2-1; CDR3aa: CARSTLAGGPYNEQFF
v_gene: TRBV30; j_gene: TRBJ2-1; CDR3aa: CAWSVRGGALHEQFF
v_gene: TRBV30; j_gene: TRBJ1-2; CDR3aa: CAWSWTGSGYTF
v_gene: TRBV27; j_gene: TRBJ1-5; CDR3aa: CASSYNRGGYSNQPQHF